The sequence of this TCR beta chain was determined in a study of T cells in Graves' hyperthyroidism and ophthalmopathy. Amplified TCR beta CDR3 regions derived from RNA transcripts. In the first-round RT-PCR of the TCR CDR3, the HTBI primer set was used. TCRdb reanalysed the multiplex PCR reads using MiXCR and keeps one entry per CDR3 protein. The repertoire holds 650,000 to 850,000 distinct CDR3 sequences, with roughly 20% as singletons. Diagnoses rested on clinical symptoms, serum thyroxine and TRAb, thyroid ultrasound and orbital computed tomography. Study findings and constraints: Also found in blood were most expanded thyroid clonotypes above 0.001. A model built on 13 V-J features separated ophthalmopathy from stable hyperthyroidism.

The V gene end was trimmed by 3 bases and the J gene end by 2 bases; junction bases not matched to a gene: 7. This CDR3 region has 17 residues. To note about this clonotype: Antigen unknown.

J is TRBJ2-7 and V is TRBV12-3 or TRBV12-4; TRBD2 aligns across 13 bases. The material sequenced was blood. The sequence derives from a woman in her forties or fifties with Graves' hyperthyroidism that later progressed to Graves' ophthalmopathy. CDR3 bases: TGTGCCAGCAGTTTCCCGGGACTAGCGGGATATACCTACGAGCAGTACTTC. Its translation is CASSFPGLAGYTYEQYF.